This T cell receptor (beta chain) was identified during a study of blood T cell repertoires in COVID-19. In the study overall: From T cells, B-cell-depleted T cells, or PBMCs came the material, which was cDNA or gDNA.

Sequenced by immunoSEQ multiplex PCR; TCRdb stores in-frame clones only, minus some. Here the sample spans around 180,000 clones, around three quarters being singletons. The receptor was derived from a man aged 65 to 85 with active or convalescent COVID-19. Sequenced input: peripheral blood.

CDR3 nucleotide sequence: TGTGCCAGCAGTTTTCCAAATCATCAGCCCCAGCATTTT. Its translation is CASSFPNHQPQHF. The V call is TRBV28, the J call TRBJ1-5, with D unclear. V was shortened by 3 bases and J by 5 bases, with 8 bases between the two germline ends. CDR1 MDHEN and CDR2 SYDVKM come from the germline V gene. The CDR3 length is 13 residues.